These 5 T cell receptor beta chains were sequenced from one sample in a study of T cells in narcolepsy. Data came from immunoSEQ multiplex PCR; TCRdb stores just in-frame clones and leaves some out. The table shows 30,000 or so clones, with around 86% occurring only once. The sequenced material came from CD45RA- memory CD4+ T cells from PBMCs. The origin of the receptors is a human donor with narcolepsy.

The chain links TRBV5-4 to TRBJ1-4, with a weak D call TRBD1 (5 bases). V lost 2 bases and J lost 4, with 6 bases in between. Germline V lookup: CDR1 SGHNT, CDR2 YYREEE (reference sequence). The CDR3 extends over 13 amino acids. CDR3 DNA: TGTGCCAGCAGCTTCCAGGGTAATGAAAAACTGTTTTTT. It specifies CASSFQGNEKLFF.

The gene calls are TRBV7-2 and TRBJ2-5; TRBD2 matches 11 bases. The CDR3 runs to 16 residues. Germline assignment: CDR1 SGHTA and CDR2 FQGNSA. V shed 1 base, J shed 1 base, and the junction held 2 bases outside the gene matches. The DNA of the CDR3 is TGTGCCAGCAGCTTAGACGGACTAGCGGGCCAAGAGACCCAGTACTTC. It translates to CASSLDGLAGQETQYF.

Remarks on this clone: A read error may produce the germline difference seen at one junction end. The chain recombines TRBV7-7 with TRBJ1-1, with D unclear. This CDR3 comprises 13 residues. Germline V gene lookup returns CDR1 SSHAT and CDR2 FNYEAQ (reference sequence). In nucleotides, the CDR3 is TGTGCTAGCAGCCACACCTTGGACACTGAAGCTTTCTTT. Translated: CASSHTLDTEAFF.

The rearrangement links TRBV7-2 to TRBJ1-1, with a tentative D call TRBD1 (6 bases). The CDR3 loop spans 16 amino acids. The germline CDR1 and CDR2 sequences are SGHTA and FQGNSA. V lost 4 bases and J 1 base, leaving 16 bases between the germline ends. CDR3 sequence: CASSSWGTTGNTEAFF. The CDR3 DNA reads as TGTGCCAGCAGCTCTTGGGGGACAACGGGGAACACTGAAGCTTTCTTT.

The chain carries TRBV2 and TRBJ1-1, with D unresolved. The ends were cut back, 4 bases at V and 6 bases at J, with 9 bases in the middle. CDR3 length: 12 residues. Germline CDR1 is SNHLY and CDR2 is FYNNEI. DNA for the CDR3: TGTGCCAGCAGTGTTGGGAGAGCTGAAGCTTTCTTT. Amino acid sequence: CASSVGRAEAFF.